The entry below describes one T cell receptor beta chain. Source study methods: Reference gene primer amplification in the assay estimated nucleated cell counts. The table came from immunoSEQ multiplex PCR; TCRdb's copy has only in-frame clones and leaves some out. V and J calls and clone size follow that table, whereas D and trimming were derived from the DNA. The data show over 150,000 clones, over 70% seen once. This sample is drawn from a study of blood T cell repertoires in COVID-19. Recruitment covered roughly 22 US areas and drew participants whose ages spanned about 18 to 100 years. Symptom resolution, clearance, or two negative PCRs marked donors in Cohort 3 as recovered. The ends were cut back, 0 bases at V and 1 base at J, with 5 bases in the middle. The CDR3 is made up of 14 amino acids. CDR1 and CDR2 from the germline V gene are MRHNA and SNTAGT.

The genes are TRBV6-4 and TRBJ2-3; D may be TRBD2 (5 bases). The receptor's source is a woman aged 55-69 years who had recovered from COVID-19. The sequenced sample consisted of PBMCs or T cells enriched from blood (not recorded which). CDR3 residues: CASSDSRGTDTQYF. The CDR3 nucleotides are TGTGCCAGCAGTGACTCGAGGGGCACAGATACGCAGTATTTT.